The 11 T cell receptor beta chains below come from one sample, sequenced in a study of shared clonotypes between healthy human individuals. Clones were read by immunoSEQ multiplex PCR, and TCRdb kept only the in-frame ones, dropping some. The repertoire includes 2,100,000 or so clones, under 97% of them detected once, and roughly 0.13% sits in the top ten. The specimen sequenced was naive CD4+ T cells sorted from blood. Regarding subset: CD45RA+ positively selected. These receptor sequences come from a man younger than 30 in good health.

About this clone itself: Additional DNA sequences in this sample encode the identical CDR3. V and J are TRBV2 and TRBJ2-1; TRBD2 matches at 7 bases. V gave up 4 bases and J gave up 7 bases; unmatched junction bases: 1. The CDR3 length is 12 residues. Germline-derived CDR1 and CDR2 are SNHLY and FYNNEI. CDR3 loop: CASSAGGNEQFF. CDR3 nucleotides: TGTGCCAGCAGTGCCGGGGGGAATGAGCAGTTCTTC.

This clone is a singleton in its sample. Other nucleotide sequences from this sample produce the same CDR3. The V call is TRBV6-6, the J call TRBJ1-1; TRBD1 aligns across 9 bases. Unmatched junction bases numbered 5, after V lost 5 bases and J lost 1 base. The CDR3 runs 15 residues. Germline loops: CDR1 MNHNY, CDR2 SVGAGI (reference sequence). The CDR3 nucleotides read TGTGCCAGCAGTCCACCGGGACAGGGGAACACTGAAGCTTTCTTT. Translating it yields CASSPPGQGNTEAFF.

The V call is TRBV6-1, the J call TRBJ1-6; possible D gene TRBD1, 5 bases. Trimming took off 9 bases at V and 8 bases at J, with 17 bases between the two ends. Germline assignment: CDR1 MNHNS and CDR2 SASEGT. The CDR3 is 14 amino acids. The chain's CDR3 is CASQNGGADSPLHF. In nucleotides, the CDR3 is TGTGCCAGTCAAAATGGTGGGGCAGATTCACCCCTCCACTTT.

The genes are TRBV6-6 and TRBJ2-7; 7 bases align to TRBD2. The CDR3 loop spans 15 amino acids. Unmatched junction bases numbered 5, after V lost 0 bases and J lost 3 bases. From germline, CDR1 is MNHNY and CDR2 SVGAGI (reference sequence). The CDR3 protein is CASSYSFGGFYEQYF. DNA for the CDR3: TGTGCCAGCAGTTACTCGTTCGGGGGGTTCTACGAGCAGTACTTC.

V is TRBV7-2 and J is TRBJ2-5, with TRBD2 matching 7 bases. CDR3 length: 16 amino acids. With V trimmed by 5 bases and J by 1 base, 10 bases remained unmatched. CDR1 is SGHTA, CDR2 FQGNSA, per germline. The CDR3 loop is CASSPSQASGQETQYF. The CDR3, as DNA: TGTGCCAGCAGCCCCTCGCAAGCTAGCGGCCAAGAGACCCAGTACTTC.

The rearrangement links TRBV25-1 to TRBJ2-1; 11 nucleotides align to TRBD2. CDR3 length: 15 amino acids. The ends lost 4 bases at V and 8 bases at J; junction bases unmatched: 7. Germline lookup yields CDR1 MGHDK and CDR2 SYGVNS. CDR3 residues: CASSGLSGGADEQFF. As DNA, the CDR3 is TGTGCCAGCAGTGGGCTTAGCGGGGGGGCGGATGAGCAGTTCTTC.

V is TRBV27 and J is TRBJ2-5; TRBD1 matches at 10 bases. The CDR3 spans 16 residues. Looked up from germline, CDR1 is MNHEY and CDR2 is SMNVEV (reference sequence). V lost 3 bases, J lost 4 bases, and 8 bases stayed unmatched. The CDR3 DNA sequence: TGTGCCAGCAGTTTCCGGGGACAGGGGAATTTAGAGACCCAGTACTTC. As protein: CASSFRGQGNLETQYF.

The genes are TRBV6-5 and TRBJ2-7, with 9 bases fitting TRBD1. Germline V gene lookup returns CDR1 MNHEY and CDR2 SVGAGI. This CDR3 region has 14 residues. The J segment lost 5 bases and the V segment lost 5 bases, leaving 7 bases of the junction unmatched. This CDR3 reads CASSRGTGRHEQYF. The CDR3 region has the DNA TGTGCCAGCAGTAGAGGGACAGGGAGGCACGAGCAGTACTTC.

The rearrangement links TRBV5-6 to TRBJ2-7; D gene unclear. CDR3 size: 15 residues. Germline values: CDR1 SGHDT, CDR2 YYEEEE. Trimming stripped 0 bases from V and 0 bases from J, with 10 bases between. CDR3 bases: TGTGCCAGCAGCTTGGGTTGGGCTAACTCCTACGAGCAGTACTTC. Amino acids: CASSLGWANSYEQYF.

This sequence joins TRBV29-1 and TRBJ2-7, with 10 bases that match TRBD1. The CDR3 spans 14 residues. The V and J ends lost 5 bases and 3 bases, in that order; junction bases with no gene match: 7. Germline lookup yields CDR1 SQVTM and CDR2 ANQGSEA. CDR3 sequence (DNA): TGCAGCGTTCAATTGGGACAGGGGCGCTACGAGCAGTACTTC. Amino acids: CSVQLGQGRYEQYF.

This sequence joins TRBV10-3 and TRBJ2-7; the match to TRBD2 covers 9 bases. Germline CDR1 and CDR2: ENHRY and SYGVKD. Trimming at V came to 6 bases and at J to 5 bases, leaving 8 bases not matched to a gene. The CDR3 covers 14 residues. CDR3 nucleotide sequence: TGTGCCATCAGGTTAGCGGGAGACTGGGACGAGCAGTACTTC. Translating it yields CAIRLAGDWDEQYF.